Below, one T cell receptor (beta chain) is given with its context. Its antigen remains unidentified. The data were taken from a study of shared clonotypes between healthy human individuals. The repertoire was sequenced with immunoSEQ multiplex PCR; TCRdb's copy has only in-frame clones and lacks some. The data show 2 million to 3 million clones, with over 85% seen just once and about 0.39% held by the top ten. General study results and limits: Relative to clonotypes present in all four donors, those not shared had lower generation probabilities.

Germline V CDR1 and CDR2: SGHTS, YDEGEE. The CDR3 length is 15 residues. V was clipped by 0 bases and J by 2 bases, with 11 bases between them. Sequencing input: naive CD4+ T cells from PBMCs. Subset meaning: CD45RA+ positively selected. J is TRBJ2-5 and V is TRBV5-8; D gene unclear. The clonotype originates from a man aged 18 to 30 in good health. Some clones in this sample may be carry-over from other donors' samples. The CDR3 DNA is TGTGCCAGCAGCTTGGGGTTATTTCTGCAAGAGACCCAGTACTTC. It encodes CASSLGLFLQETQYF.